The next 14 T cell receptor beta chains were all read from a single sample in a study of human T cells and chemical hapten exposure. TCRdb re-analysed the RACE reads in MiXCR, keeping a single row per CDR3 protein. The sample contains around 180,000 distinct CDR3 sequences, around 30% of which appear only once. Time point specified: pre-sensitization, week 0. Treatment of the sample: therapeutic diphenylcyclopropenone sensitization with weekly scalp DPC. The sample was whole blood, taken in connection with sensitization to the hapten diphenylcyclopropenone (DPC). The receptors come from a woman aged 25-40 years with alopecia areata. Some clones in this sample may be carry-over from other donors' samples.

This clonotype was picked up a small number of times. The V and J genes are TRBV20-1 and TRBJ2-1; either TRBD1 or TRBD2 may fit D (5 bases each). Germline CDR1 is DFQATT and CDR2 is SNEGSKA (reference sequence). The CDR3 contains 13 residues. Trimming removed 6 bases from V and 3 bases from J, with 12 bases in between. DNA for the CDR3: TGCAGTGCCTCCGGGACCCTCTACAATGAGCAGTTCTTC. This sequence encodes CSASGTLYNEQFF.

This clonotype came up once. The chain is built from TRBV9 and TRBJ2-5; D is uncertain. Germline V gene lookup returns CDR1 SGDLS and CDR2 YYNGEE. CDR3 length equals 14 residues. Trimming left V 4 bases short and J 4 bases short, with 14 bases between. CDR3 in amino acids: CASSRSWVGETQYF. CDR3 sequence (DNA): TGTGCCAGCAGCCGTTCTTGGGTCGGAGAGACCCAGTACTTC.

The V call is TRBV2, the J call TRBJ2-1; the match to TRBD2 covers 11 bases. CDR1 and CDR2 (germline): SNHLY, FYNNEI. V was clipped by 2 bases and J by 9 bases; unmatched bases: 3. The CDR3 has 14 amino acids. For the CDR3, the DNA is TGTGCCAGCAGTGAACTAGCGGGAGGAGGTGAGCAGTTCTTC. The encoded protein is CASSELAGGGEQFF.

The chain couples TRBV4-2 to TRBJ2-3, with D perhaps TRBD2 (6 bases). In germline, CDR1 is LGHNA, CDR2 YNFKEQ. The CDR3 contains 16 residues. The ends were cut back, 5 bases at V and 3 bases at J, with 18 bases in the middle. The CDR3 protein is CASSAQPSVKTDTQYF. CDR3 coding DNA: TGTGCCAGCAGCGCACAGCCTAGCGTCAAGACAGATACGCAGTATTTT.

This clonotype has more than one count but fewer than ten. The genes are TRBV4-3 and TRBJ2-2; either TRBD1 or TRBD2 may supply D (5 bases each). Germline CDR1 is LGHNA and CDR2 is YSLEER. CDR3 length: 16 residues. Trimming took off 0 bases at V and 6 bases at J, with 14 bases between the two ends. The CDR3 bases are TGCGCCAGCAGCCAAGATCTCGCGAGAGGGGCCGGGGAGCTGTTTTTT. This translates into CASSQDLARGAGELFF.

The chain employs TRBV11-1 and TRBJ1-6; weak D call: TRBD1 (5 bases). Per germline, CDR1 SGHAT and CDR2 FQDESV (reference sequence). Trimming removed 3 bases from V and 7 bases from J, with 13 bases in between. This CDR3 spans 15 amino acids. The CDR3: CASSFRGPGNSPLHF. The DNA for the CDR3 is TGTGCCAGCAGCTTTCGGGGCCCGGGGAATTCACCCCTCCACTTT.

This rearrangement joins TRBV18 to TRBJ1-1; D is perhaps TRBD1 (5 bases). V was trimmed by 1 base and J by 0 bases, leaving 12 bases between them. CDR1 and CDR2 (germline): KGHSH, LQKENI. CDR3 length: 16 amino acids. CDR3 nucleotide sequence: TGTGCCAGCTCACCACATAAGGGGCTCATGAACACTGAAGCTTTCTTT. Translating gives CASSPHKGLMNTEAFF.

Only a few counts were recorded for this clonotype. This chain connects TRBV4-1 to TRBJ1-5; D is unresolved. Trimming removed 4 bases from V and 3 bases from J, with 10 bases in between. CDR1 MGHRA and CDR2 YSYEKL come from the germline V gene. There are 14 residues in the CDR3. CDR3 nucleotides: TGCGCCAGCAGCCCGGACGGTGACAATCAGCCCCAGCATTTT. Its protein is CASSPDGDNQPQHF.

The CDR3 region is CASSVLMEGTPYGYTF. For the CDR3, the DNA is TGTGCCAGCAGCGTATTGATGGAAGGGACCCCGTATGGCTACACCTTC. The chain recombines TRBV9 with TRBJ1-2, with D perhaps TRBD1 (5 bases). V dropped 1 base and J dropped 5 bases, with 18 bases sitting between them. Germline CDR1 is SGDLS and CDR2 is YYNGEE. The CDR3 has 16 amino acids.

The CDR3 reads CASTRTQGPSSGTQYF. As DNA, the CDR3 is TGTGCCAGCACCCGGACACAGGGGCCCAGCTCGGGTACGCAGTATTTT. V usage is TRBV6-1 and J usage is TRBJ2-3; 7 nucleotides agree with TRBD1. This CDR3 is 16 amino acids long. Germline CDR1 MNHNS, CDR2 SASEGT. The V and J ends lost 7 bases and 8 bases, in that order; junction bases with no gene match: 18.

The V and J genes are TRBV29-1 and TRBJ1-2, with a possible D match to TRBD1 (6 bases). Trimming stripped 6 bases from V and 0 bases from J, with 14 bases between. This CDR3 is built from 14 residues. In germline, CDR1 is SQVTM, CDR2 ANQGSEA. CDR3 DNA sequence: TGCAGCGTGGGGGCACAGTTAGCTAACTATGGCTACACCTTC. It translates to CSVGAQLANYGYTF.

This chain joins TRBV20-1 and TRBJ1-4, with a possible D match to TRBD1 (6 bases). The germline CDR1 and CDR2 sequences are DFQATT and SNEGSKA (reference sequence). V lost 3 bases, J lost 4 bases, and 15 bases lay in between. CDR3 length equals 15 residues. CDR3 sequence reads: CSARPAGAGNEKLFF. CDR3 nucleotide sequence: TGCAGTGCTAGGCCCGCGGGGGCTGGTAATGAAAAACTGTTTTTT.

V is TRBV7-8 and J is TRBJ2-7; D might be TRBD1 or TRBD2, each matching 5 bases. The CDR3 runs 15 residues. Between the trimmed V and J ends, which lost 1 base and 2 bases, there was a span of 12 bases. Germline V gene data show CDR1 as SGHVS and CDR2 as FQNEAQ. The CDR3, as DNA: TGTGCCAGCAGCTTAGGGGGGTCAGGGACCTACGAGCAGTACTTC. As protein: CASSLGGSGTYEQYF.

This clonotype was counted ten times or more. The gene calls are TRBV29-1 and TRBJ2-7; 12 bases line up with TRBD2. J gave up 3 bases and V 4 bases, and 1 base lay outside the gene matches. The CDR3 loop spans 13 amino acids. The germline gives CDR1 SQVTM, CDR2 ANQGSEA. The CDR3 coding sequence is TGCAGCGTTGTGACTAGCGGGAGCTACGAGCAGTACTTC. Translating gives CSVVTSGSYEQYF.